Each of the 9 T cell receptor beta chains below was sequenced from the same sample in a study of regulatory T cells in long-lasting Graves disease. Sample time point: newly diagnosed GD, antithyroid drugs for less than 3 months. RNA from PBMCs was the source of the TCR library. In building TCR beta libraries, iRepertoire HTBI primers were used together with Arm-PCR of CDR3 regions. TCRdb fed the multiplex PCR reads into MiXCR, producing one record per CDR3 protein. This table holds 350,000 to 550,000 distinct CDR3 sequences, less than 15% found once. The sample was also linked to a second study, of T cells in Graves' hyperthyroidism and ophthalmopathy.

Here the sequenced sample was peripheral blood mononuclear cells (PBMCs), taken at new diagnosis, from a patient treated with antithyroid drugs. The receptors originated from a woman aged 45-59 years with Graves disease.

This clonotype was seen just once. The genes are TRBV4-1 and TRBJ1-5; D is ambiguous. V dropped 0 bases and J dropped 1 base, with 13 bases sitting between them. The CDR3 loop spans 17 amino acids. Looked up from germline, CDR1 is MGHRA and CDR2 is YSYEKL. CDR3 DNA: TGCGCCAGCAGCCAAGAATTTCGGGCAACGAGCAATCAGCCCCAGCATTTT. Translated: CASSQEFRATSNQPQHF.

The chain couples TRBV6-1 to TRBJ2-3; D is uncertain. In germline, CDR1 is MNHNS, CDR2 SASEGT. V was trimmed by 6 bases and J by 10 bases, leaving 26 bases between them. The CDR3 is 16 residues long. CDR3 DNA: TGTGCCAGCAGCTCCCCCCTGGCCCTACAGTGGGATGCGCAGTATTTT. This encodes CASSSPLALQWDAQYF.

The gene calls are TRBV19 and TRBJ1-2; 7 bases are a match to TRBD1. V shed 5 bases and J 6 bases; nucleotides not matched to a gene: 12. Germline V gene sequence: CDR1 LNHDA, CDR2 SQIVND (reference sequence). The CDR3 runs 15 residues. In DNA form, the CDR3 reads TGTGCCAGTAGTCCCCGGACAGGTCTAGGAGATGGCTACACCTTC. Protein product: CASSPRTGLGDGYTF.

At least ten counts were recorded for this clonotype. J is TRBJ1-3 and V is TRBV3-1, with 8 nucleotides matching TRBD1. The V gene end was trimmed by 0 bases and the J gene end by 2 bases; junction bases not matched to a gene: 0. This CDR3 is built from 15 residues. CDR1 LGHDT and CDR2 YNNKEL come from the germline V gene (reference sequence). CDR3 amino acids: CASSQDRGPGNTIYF. CDR3 nucleotide sequence: TGTGCCAGCAGCCAAGACAGGGGGCCTGGAAACACCATATATTTT.

This clonotype was observed at least ten times. The CDR3 sequence: CASSLHSRDNEQFF. The CDR3 bases are TGTGCCAGCAGCTTACATTCCAGGGACAATGAGCAGTTCTTC. The chain has TRBV7-9 and TRBJ2-1; TRBD1 is a possible D gene (5 bases). Germline assignment: CDR1 SEHNR and CDR2 FQNEAQ (reference sequence). V shed 2 bases and J shed 5 bases, with 10 bases lying between them. This CDR3 region has 14 residues.

The chain couples TRBV7-9 to TRBJ2-5; D gene unclear. This CDR3 is built from 14 residues. With 5 bases removed from V and 4 bases from J, the gap between germline ends came to 14 bases. Germline values: CDR1 SEHNR, CDR2 FQNEAQ (reference sequence). CDR3 in amino acids: CASSLTQTGETQYF. CDR3 in DNA: TGTGCCAGCAGCCTCACACAGACTGGAGAGACCCAGTACTTC.

This clonotype was seen at least ten times. This chain connects TRBV12-3 or TRBV12-4 to TRBJ1-1, with TRBD1 matching 8 bases. The CDR3 runs to 17 residues. V lost 6 bases, J lost 6 bases, and 18 bases stayed unmatched. This chain's CDR3 is CASSLGQVPTRYAEAFF. As DNA, the CDR3 is TGTGCCAGCAGCCTGGGACAGGTACCTACCCGGTACGCTGAAGCTTTCTTT.

A few counts support this clonotype. V is TRBV10-3 and J is TRBJ2-3, with D possibly being TRBD2 (6 bases). Trimming took off 8 bases at V and 1 base at J, with 16 bases between the two ends. Germline V gene data show CDR1 as ENHRY and CDR2 as SYGVKD. The CDR3 spans 15 residues. As DNA, the CDR3 is TGTGCCATCGGCGCAGGCGGGACTCGCACAGATACGCAGTATTTT. The encoded protein is CAIGAGGTRTDTQYF.

This clonotype was seen at least ten times. This chain joins TRBV2 and TRBJ2-3, with a weak D call TRBD2 (5 bases). The V end lost 8 bases, the J end lost 2 bases, and 8 bases lay between the germline ends. The CDR3 is made up of 12 amino acids. The germline gives CDR1 SNHLY, CDR2 FYNNEI. The CDR3 nucleotides are TGTGCCAGCCTAGCTCCCACAGATACGCAGTATTTT. The encoded protein is CASLAPTDTQYF.